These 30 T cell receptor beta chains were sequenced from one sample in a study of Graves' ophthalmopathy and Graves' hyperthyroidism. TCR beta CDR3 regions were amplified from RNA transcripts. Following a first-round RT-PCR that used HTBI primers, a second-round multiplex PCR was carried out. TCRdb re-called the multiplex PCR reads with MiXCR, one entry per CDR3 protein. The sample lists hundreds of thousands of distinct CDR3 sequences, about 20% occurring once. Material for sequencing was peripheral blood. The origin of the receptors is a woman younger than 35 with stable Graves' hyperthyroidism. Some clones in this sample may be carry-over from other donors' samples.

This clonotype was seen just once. DNA of the CDR3: TGCAGTGCTAGAGAGGCGGGCAGCCCTGGACTTGGCTACACCTTC. It encodes CSAREAGSPGLGYTF. The chain uses TRBV20-1 and TRBJ1-2, with D unresolved. Per the germline V gene, CDR1 is DFQATT and CDR2 is SNEGSKA (reference sequence). CDR3 length: 15 amino acids. The V end was cut by 0 bases, the J end by 7 bases, with 18 bases between.

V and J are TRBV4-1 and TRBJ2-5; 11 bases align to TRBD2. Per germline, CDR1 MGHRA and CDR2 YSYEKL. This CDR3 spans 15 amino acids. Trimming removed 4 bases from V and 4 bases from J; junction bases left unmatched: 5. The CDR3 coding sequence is TGCGCCAGCAGCCCCCCCGGGACTAGCGGAGAGACCCAGTACTTC. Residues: CASSPPGTSGETQYF.

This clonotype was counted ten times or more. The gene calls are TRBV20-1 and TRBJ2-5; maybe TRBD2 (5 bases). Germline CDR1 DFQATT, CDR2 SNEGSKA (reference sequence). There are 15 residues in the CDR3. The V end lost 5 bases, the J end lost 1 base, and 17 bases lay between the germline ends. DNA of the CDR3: TGCAGTGCTCCTGACACAGCGAGCGGCCAAGAGACCCAGTACTTC. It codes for CSAPDTASGQETQYF.

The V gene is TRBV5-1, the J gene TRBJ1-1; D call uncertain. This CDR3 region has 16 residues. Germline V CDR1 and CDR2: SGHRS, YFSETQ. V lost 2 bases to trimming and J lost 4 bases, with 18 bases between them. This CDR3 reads CASSFRTALRPTEAFF. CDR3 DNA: TGCGCCAGCAGCTTCCGTACTGCCCTTCGGCCCACTGAAGCTTTCTTT.

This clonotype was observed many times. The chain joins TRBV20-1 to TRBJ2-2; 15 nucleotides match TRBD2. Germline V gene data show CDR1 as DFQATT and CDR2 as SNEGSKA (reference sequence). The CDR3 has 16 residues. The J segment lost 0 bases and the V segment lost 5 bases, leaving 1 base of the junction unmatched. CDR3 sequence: CSAGTSGGTNTGELFF. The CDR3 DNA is TGCAGTGCTGGGACTAGCGGGGGGACGAACACCGGGGAGCTGTTTTTT.

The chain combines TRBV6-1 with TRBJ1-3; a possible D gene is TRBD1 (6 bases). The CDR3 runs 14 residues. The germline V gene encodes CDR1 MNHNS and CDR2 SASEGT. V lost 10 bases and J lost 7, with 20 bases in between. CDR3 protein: CAIRTGMGANTIYF. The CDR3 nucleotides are TGTGCCATCCGAACAGGGATGGGAGCGAACACCATATATTTT.

The CDR3 here is CASSLSSRHTEAFF. Here the CDR3 DNA reads TGTGCCAGCAGTTTATCTAGCCGCCACACTGAAGCTTTCTTT. The chain joins TRBV28 to TRBJ1-1; D gene uncertain. This CDR3 region has 14 residues. Trimming took off 1 base at V and 3 bases at J, with 9 bases between the two ends. Germline V gives CDR1 MDHEN, CDR2 SYDVKM.

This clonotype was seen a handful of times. The DNA of the CDR3 is TGCGCCAGCAGCACAGGGGGCGACACCGGGGAGCTGTTTTTT. Its translation: CASSTGGDTGELFF. V and J are TRBV5-1 and TRBJ2-2, with 9 bases identical to TRBD1. J gave up 3 bases and V 4 bases, and 1 base lay outside the gene matches. Germline lookup yields CDR1 SGHRS and CDR2 YFSETQ. The CDR3 contains 14 residues.

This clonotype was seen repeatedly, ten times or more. The CDR3 DNA reads TGTGCCAGCAGTTACGAGAGGGTGACTGGTGGCTACACCTTC. Protein product: CASSYERVTGGYTF. The gene calls are TRBV6-5 and TRBJ1-2; D is ambiguous. Germline V lookup: CDR1 MNHEY, CDR2 SVGAGI. The CDR3 runs 14 residues. Trimming shortened V by 2 bases and J by 7 bases, and 14 bases separated the two germline ends.

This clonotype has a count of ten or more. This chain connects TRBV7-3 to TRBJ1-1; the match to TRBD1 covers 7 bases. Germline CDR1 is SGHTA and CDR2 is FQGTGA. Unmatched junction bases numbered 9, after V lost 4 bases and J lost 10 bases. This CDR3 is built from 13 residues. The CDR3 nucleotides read TGTGCCAGCAGCTCCCGGGAGGGGGCACGAGCTTTCTTT. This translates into CASSSREGARAFF.

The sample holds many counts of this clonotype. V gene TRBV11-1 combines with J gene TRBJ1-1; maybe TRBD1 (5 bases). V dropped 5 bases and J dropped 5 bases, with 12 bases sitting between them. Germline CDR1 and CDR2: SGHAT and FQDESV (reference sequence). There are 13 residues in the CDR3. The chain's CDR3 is CASSPRAGTEAFF. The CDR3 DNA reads TGTGCCAGCAGCCCCAGGGCTGGAACTGAAGCTTTCTTT.

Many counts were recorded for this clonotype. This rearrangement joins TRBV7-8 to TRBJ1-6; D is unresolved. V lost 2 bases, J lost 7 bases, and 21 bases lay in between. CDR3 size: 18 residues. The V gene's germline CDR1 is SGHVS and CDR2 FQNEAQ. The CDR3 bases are TGTGCCAGCAGCTTACAGTTCAGAGTCGCGCGCAAGAATTCACCCCTCCACTTT. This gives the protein CASSLQFRVARKNSPLHF.

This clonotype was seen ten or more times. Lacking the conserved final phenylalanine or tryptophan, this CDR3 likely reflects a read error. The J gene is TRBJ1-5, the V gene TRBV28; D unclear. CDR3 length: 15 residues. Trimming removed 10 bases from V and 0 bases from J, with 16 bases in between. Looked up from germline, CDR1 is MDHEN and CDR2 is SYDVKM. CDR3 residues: CAIADLNYSNQPQHL. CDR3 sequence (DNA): TGTGCCATTGCGGACCTGAATTATAGCAATCAGCCCCAGCATCTT.

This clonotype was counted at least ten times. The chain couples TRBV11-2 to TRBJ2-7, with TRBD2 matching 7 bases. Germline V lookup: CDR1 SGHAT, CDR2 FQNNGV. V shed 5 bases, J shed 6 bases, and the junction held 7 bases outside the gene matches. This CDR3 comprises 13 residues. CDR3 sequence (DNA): TGTGCCAGCAGCATCCCCTGGGAGGGCGAGCAGTACTTC. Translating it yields CASSIPWEGEQYF.

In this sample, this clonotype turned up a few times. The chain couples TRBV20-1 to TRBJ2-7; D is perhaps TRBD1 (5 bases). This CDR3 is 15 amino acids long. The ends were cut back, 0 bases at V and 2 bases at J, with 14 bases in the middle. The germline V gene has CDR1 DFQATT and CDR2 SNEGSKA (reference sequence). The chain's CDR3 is CSAREPRASTYEQYF. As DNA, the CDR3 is TGCAGTGCTAGAGAACCCAGGGCTTCAACCTACGAGCAGTACTTC.

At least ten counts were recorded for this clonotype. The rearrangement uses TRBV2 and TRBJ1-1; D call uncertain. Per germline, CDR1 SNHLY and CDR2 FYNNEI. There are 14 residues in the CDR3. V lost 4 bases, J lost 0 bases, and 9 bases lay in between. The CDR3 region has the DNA TGTGCCAGCAGTGTTCGGCAGATGAACACTGAAGCTTTCTTT. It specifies CASSVRQMNTEAFF.

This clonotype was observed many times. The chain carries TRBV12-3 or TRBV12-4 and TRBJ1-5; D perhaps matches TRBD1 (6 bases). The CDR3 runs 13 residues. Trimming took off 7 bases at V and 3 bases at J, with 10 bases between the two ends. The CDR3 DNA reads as TGTGCCAGCAAGCGGGACATCAATCAGCCCCAGCATTTT. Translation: CASKRDINQPQHF.

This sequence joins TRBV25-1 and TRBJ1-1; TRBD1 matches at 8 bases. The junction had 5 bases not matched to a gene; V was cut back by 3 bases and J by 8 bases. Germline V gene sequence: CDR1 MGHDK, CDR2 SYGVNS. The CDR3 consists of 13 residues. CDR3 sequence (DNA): TGTGCCAGCAGTGACTTCCGGGACAGGGAAGCTTTCTTT. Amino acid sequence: CASSDFRDREAFF.

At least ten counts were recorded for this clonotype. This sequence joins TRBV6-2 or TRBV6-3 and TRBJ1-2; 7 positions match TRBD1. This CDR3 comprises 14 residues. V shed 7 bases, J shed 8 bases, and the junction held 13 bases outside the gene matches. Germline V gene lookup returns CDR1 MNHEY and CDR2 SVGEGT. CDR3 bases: TGTGCCAGCACCGACAGGGTTGTAATAAGCGGCTACACCTTC. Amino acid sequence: CASTDRVVISGYTF.

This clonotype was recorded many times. DNA for the CDR3: TGTGCCAGCAGTATCGCCTACGAGCAGTACTTC. This gives the protein CASSIAYEQYF. V usage is TRBV6-5 and J usage is TRBJ2-7, with D unresolved. Looked up from germline, CDR1 is MNHEY and CDR2 is SVGAGI. The CDR3 loop spans 11 amino acids. Deletions cut 5 bases from V and 2 bases from J, with 4 bases between.

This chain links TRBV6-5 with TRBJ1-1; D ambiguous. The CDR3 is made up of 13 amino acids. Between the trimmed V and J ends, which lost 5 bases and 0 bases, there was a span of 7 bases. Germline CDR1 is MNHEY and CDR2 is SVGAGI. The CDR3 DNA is TGTGCCAGCAGTAACCACATGAACACTGAAGCTTTCTTT. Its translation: CASSNHMNTEAFF.

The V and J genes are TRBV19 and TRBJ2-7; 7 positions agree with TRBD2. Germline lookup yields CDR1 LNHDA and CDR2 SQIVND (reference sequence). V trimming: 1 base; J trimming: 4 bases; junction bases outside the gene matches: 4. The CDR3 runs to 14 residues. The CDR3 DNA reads TGTGCCAGTAGTATAGCTAGCGGACCGTACGAGCAGTACTTC. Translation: CASSIASGPYEQYF.

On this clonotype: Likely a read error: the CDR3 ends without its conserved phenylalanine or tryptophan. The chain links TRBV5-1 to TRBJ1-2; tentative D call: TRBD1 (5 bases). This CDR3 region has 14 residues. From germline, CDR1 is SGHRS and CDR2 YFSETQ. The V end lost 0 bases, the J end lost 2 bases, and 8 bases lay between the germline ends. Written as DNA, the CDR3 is TGCGCCAGCAGCTTGGAGGGGCGCAACTATGGCTACACCTTG. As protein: CASSLEGRNYGYTL.

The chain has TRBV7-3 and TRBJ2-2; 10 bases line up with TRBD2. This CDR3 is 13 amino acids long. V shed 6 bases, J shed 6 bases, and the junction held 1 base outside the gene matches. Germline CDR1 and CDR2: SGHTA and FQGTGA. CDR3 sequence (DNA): TGTGCCAGCAGAAGCGGGGGGGCCGGGGAGCTGTTTTTT. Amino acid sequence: CASRSGGAGELFF. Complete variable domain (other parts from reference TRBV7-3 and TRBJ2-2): GAGVSQTPSNKVTEKGKYVELRCDPISGHTALYWYRQSLGQGPEFLIYFQGTGAADDSGLPNDRFFAVRPEGSVSTLKIQRTERGDSAVYLCASRSGGAGELFFGEGSRLTVL.

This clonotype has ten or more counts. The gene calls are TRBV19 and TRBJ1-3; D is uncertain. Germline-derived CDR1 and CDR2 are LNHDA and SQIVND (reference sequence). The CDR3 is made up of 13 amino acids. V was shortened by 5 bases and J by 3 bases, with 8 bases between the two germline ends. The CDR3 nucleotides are TGTGCCAGTAGTCCGGAGATTGGAAACACCATATATTTT. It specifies CASSPEIGNTIYF.

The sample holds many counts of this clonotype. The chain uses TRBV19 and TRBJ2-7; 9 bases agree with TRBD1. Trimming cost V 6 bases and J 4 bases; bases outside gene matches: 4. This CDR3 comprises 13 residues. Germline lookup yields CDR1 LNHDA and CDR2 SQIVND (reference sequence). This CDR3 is CASRGQGEYEQYF. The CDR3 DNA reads TGTGCCAGTAGGGGACAGGGAGAGTACGAGCAGTACTTC.

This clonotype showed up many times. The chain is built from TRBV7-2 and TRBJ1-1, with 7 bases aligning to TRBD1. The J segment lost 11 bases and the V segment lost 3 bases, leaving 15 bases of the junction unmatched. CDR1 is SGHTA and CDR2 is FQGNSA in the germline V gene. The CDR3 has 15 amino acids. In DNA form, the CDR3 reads TGTGCCAGCAGCTTGAGGGGACAGTCCACCCGGGGGGCTTTCTTT. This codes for CASSLRGQSTRGAFF.

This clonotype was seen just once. CDR3: CASSMTPADYGYTF. The CDR3 region has the DNA TGCGCCAGCAGCATGACCCCGGCAGACTATGGCTACACCTTC. The chain joins TRBV5-1 to TRBJ1-2; no clear D gene. Trimming took off 4 bases at V and 3 bases at J, with 13 bases between the two ends. The CDR3 has 14 residues. Per germline, CDR1 SGHRS and CDR2 YFSETQ.

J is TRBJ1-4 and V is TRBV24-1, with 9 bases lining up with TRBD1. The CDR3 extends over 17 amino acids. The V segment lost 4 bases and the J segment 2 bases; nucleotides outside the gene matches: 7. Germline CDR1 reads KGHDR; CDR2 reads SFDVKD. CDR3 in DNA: TGTGCCACCAGTGACGGACAGGGGCGCAGTACTAATGAAAAACTGTTTTTT. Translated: CATSDGQGRSTNEKLFF.

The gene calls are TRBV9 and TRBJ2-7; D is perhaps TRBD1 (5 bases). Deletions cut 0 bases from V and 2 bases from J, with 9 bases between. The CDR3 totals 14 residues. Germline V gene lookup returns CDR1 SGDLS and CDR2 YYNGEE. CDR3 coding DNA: TGTGCCAGCAGCGTAGAGGACAAGACCTACGAGCAGTACTTC. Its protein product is CASSVEDKTYEQYF.